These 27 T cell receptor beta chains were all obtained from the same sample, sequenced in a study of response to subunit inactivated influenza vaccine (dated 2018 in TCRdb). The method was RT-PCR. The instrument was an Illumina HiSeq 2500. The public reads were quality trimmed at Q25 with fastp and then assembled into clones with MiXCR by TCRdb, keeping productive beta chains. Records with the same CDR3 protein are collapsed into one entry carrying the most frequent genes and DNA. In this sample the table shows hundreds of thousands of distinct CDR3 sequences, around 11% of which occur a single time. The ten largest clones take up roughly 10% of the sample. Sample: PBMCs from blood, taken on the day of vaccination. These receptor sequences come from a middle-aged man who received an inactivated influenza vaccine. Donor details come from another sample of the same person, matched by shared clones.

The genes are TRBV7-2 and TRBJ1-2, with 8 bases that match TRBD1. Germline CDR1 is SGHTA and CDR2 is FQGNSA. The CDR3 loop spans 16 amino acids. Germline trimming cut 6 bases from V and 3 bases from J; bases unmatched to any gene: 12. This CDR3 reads CASRIQGGPNYYGYTF. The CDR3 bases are TGTGCCAGCAGAATACAGGGGGGCCCGAACTACTATGGCTACACCTTC.

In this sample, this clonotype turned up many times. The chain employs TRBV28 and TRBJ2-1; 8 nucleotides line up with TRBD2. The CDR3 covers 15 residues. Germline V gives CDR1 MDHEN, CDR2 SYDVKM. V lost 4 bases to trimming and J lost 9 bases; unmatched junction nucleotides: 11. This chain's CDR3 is CASSWTWRGVGEQFF. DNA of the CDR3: TGTGCCAGCAGTTGGACTTGGCGGGGGGTCGGTGAGCAGTTCTTC.

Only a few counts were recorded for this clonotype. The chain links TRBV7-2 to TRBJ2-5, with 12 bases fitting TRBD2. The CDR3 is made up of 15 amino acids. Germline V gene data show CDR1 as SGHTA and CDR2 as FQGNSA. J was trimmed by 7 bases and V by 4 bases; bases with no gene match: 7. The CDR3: CASSSSSGGVGTQYF. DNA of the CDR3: TGTGCCAGCAGCTCGTCTAGCGGGGGGGTTGGGACCCAGTACTTC.

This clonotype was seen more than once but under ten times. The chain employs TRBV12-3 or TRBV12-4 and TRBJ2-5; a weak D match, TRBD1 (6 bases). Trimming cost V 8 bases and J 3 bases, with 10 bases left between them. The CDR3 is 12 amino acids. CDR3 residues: CASGQQEETQYF. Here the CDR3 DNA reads TGTGCCAGCGGACAGCAAGAAGAGACCCAGTACTTC.

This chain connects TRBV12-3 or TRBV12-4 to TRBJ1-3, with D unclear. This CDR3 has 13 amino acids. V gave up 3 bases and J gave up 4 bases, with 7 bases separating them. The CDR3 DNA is TGTGCCAGCAGTTTGATGTCCGGAAACACCATATATTTT. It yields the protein CASSLMSGNTIYF.

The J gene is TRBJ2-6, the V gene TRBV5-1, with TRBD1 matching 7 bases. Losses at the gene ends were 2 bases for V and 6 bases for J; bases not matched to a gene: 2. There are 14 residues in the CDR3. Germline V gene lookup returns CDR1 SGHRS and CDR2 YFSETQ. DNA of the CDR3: TGCGCCAGCAGCTTAACAGGGGAGGCCAACGTCCTGACTTTC. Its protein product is CASSLTGEANVLTF.

The CDR3: CASSLMDSPLSGNTIYF. The CDR3 bases are TGTGCCAGCAGCTTAATGGACAGTCCCCTCTCTGGAAACACCATATATTTT. The chain employs TRBV7-9 and TRBJ1-3; D may be TRBD1 (6 bases). Trimming left V 2 bases short and J 0 bases short, with 14 bases between. Germline-derived CDR1 and CDR2 are SEHNR and FQNEAQ (reference sequence). This CDR3 comprises 17 residues.

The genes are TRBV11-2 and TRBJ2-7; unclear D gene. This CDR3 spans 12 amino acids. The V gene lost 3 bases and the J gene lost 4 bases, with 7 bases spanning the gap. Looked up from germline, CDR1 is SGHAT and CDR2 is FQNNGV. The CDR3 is CASSFVPYEQYF. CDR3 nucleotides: TGTGCCAGCAGCTTCGTCCCGTACGAGCAGTACTTC.

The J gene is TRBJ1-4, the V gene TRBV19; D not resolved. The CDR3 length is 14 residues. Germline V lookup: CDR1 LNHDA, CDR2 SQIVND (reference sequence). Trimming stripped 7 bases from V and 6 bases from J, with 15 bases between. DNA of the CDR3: TGTGCCAGTACGAGGGTTTGGAGGCATGAAAAACTGTTTTTT. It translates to CASTRVWRHEKLFF.

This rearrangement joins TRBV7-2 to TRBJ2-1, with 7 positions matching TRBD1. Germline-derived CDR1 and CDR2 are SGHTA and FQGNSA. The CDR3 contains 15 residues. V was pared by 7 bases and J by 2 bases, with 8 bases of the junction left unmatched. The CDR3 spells CASNRDSHPYNEQFF. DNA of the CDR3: TGTGCCAGCAACCGGGACAGCCATCCCTACAATGAGCAGTTCTTC.

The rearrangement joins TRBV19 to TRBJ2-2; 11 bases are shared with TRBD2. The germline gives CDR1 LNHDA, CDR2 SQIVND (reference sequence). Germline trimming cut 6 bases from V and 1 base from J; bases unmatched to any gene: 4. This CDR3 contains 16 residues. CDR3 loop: CASRLAGGLNTGELFF. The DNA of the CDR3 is TGTGCCAGTAGGCTAGCGGGGGGACTGAACACCGGGGAGCTGTTTTTT.

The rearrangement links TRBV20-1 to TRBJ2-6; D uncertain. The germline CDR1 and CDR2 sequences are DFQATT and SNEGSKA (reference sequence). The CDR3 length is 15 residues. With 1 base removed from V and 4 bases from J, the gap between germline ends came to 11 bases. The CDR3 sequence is CSARALWLGANVLTF. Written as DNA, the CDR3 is TGCAGTGCTAGAGCTCTGTGGTTGGGGGCCAACGTCCTGACTTTC.

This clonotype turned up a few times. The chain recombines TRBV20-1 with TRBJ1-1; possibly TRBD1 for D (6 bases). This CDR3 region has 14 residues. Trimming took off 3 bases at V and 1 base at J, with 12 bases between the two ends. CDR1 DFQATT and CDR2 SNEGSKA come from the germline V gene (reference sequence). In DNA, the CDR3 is TGCAGTGCTAGGAGCGGGGGCGCGAACACTGAAGCTTTCTTT. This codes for CSARSGGANTEAFF.

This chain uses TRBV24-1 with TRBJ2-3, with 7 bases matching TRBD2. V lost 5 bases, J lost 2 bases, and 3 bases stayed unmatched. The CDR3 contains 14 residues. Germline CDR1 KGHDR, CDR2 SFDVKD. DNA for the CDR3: TGTGCCACCAGTGGAAGCGGGGACACAGATACGCAGTATTTT. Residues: CATSGSGDTDTQYF.

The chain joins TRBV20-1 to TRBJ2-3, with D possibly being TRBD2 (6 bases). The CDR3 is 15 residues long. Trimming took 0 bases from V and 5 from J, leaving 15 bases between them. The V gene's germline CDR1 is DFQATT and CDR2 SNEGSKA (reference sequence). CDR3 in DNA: TGCAGTGCTAGAGATAGTAGCGGTGGGGGAGATACGCAGTATTTT. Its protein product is CSARDSSGGGDTQYF.

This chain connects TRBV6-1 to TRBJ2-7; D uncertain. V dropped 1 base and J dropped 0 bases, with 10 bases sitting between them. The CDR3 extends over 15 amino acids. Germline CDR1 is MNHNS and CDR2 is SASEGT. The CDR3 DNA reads TGTGCCAGCAGTGAAGGGGTCTCGAGCTCCTACGAGCAGTACTTC. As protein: CASSEGVSSSYEQYF.

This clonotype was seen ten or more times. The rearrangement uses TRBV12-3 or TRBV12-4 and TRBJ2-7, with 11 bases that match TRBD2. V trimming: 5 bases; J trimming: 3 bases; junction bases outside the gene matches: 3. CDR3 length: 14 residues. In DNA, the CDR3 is TGTGCCAGCAGTGTTAGCGGGAGGGGCTACGAGCAGTACTTC. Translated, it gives CASSVSGRGYEQYF.

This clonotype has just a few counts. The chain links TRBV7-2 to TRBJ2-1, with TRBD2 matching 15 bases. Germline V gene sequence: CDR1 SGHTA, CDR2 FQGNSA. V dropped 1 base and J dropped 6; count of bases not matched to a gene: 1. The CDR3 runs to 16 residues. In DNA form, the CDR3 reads TGTGCCAGCAGCTTAGGGACTAGCGGGAGGGGCAATGAGCAGTTCTTC. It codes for CASSLGTSGRGNEQFF. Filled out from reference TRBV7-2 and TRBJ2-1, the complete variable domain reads GAGVSQSPSNKVTEKGKDVELRCDPISGHTALYWYRQSLGQGLEFLIYFQGNSAPDKSGLPSDRFSAERTGGSVSTLTIQRTQQEDSAVYLCASSLGTSGRGNEQFFGPGTRLTVL.

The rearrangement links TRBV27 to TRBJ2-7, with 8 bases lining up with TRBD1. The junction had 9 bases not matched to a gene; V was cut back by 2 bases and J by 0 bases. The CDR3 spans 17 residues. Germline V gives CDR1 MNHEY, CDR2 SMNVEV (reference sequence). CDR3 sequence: CASSLISGTGISYEQYF. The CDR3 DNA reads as TGTGCCAGCAGTTTAATTTCTGGGACAGGAATCTCCTACGAGCAGTACTTC.

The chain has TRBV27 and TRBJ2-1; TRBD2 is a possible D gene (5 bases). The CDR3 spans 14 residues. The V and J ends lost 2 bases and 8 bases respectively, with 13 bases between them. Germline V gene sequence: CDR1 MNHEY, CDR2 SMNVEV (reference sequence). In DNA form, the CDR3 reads TGTGCCAGCAGTTTAAAGGTGTCCGGGGATGAGCAGTTCTTC. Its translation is CASSLKVSGDEQFF.

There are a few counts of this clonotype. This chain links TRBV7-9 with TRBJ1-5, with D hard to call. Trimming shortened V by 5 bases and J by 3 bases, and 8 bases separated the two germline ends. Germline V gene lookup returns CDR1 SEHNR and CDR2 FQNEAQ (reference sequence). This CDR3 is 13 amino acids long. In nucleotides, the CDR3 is TGTGCCAGCAGCCAACCCCCCAATCAGCCCCAGCATTTT. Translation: CASSQPPNQPQHF.

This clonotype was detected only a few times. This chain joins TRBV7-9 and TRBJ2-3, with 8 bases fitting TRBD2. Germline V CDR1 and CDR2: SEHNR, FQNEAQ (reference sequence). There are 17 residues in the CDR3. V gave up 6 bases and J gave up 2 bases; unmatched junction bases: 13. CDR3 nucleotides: TGTGCCAGCAGACCAATAAGCGGGACTAGTTCCACAGATACGCAGTATTTT. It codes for CASRPISGTSSTDTQYF. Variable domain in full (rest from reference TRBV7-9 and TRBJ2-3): DTGVSQNPRHKITKRGQNVTFRCDPISEHNRLYWYRQTLGQGPEFLTYFQNEAQLEKSRLLSDRFSAERPKGSFSTLEIQRTEQGDSAMYLCASRPISGTSSTDTQYFGPGTRLTVL.

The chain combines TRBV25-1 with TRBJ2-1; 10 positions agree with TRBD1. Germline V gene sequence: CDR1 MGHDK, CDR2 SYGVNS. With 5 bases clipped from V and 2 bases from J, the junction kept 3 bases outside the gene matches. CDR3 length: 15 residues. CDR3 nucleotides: TGTGCCAGCAGTCGGGGGACAGGGGCCTACAATGAGCAGTTCTTC. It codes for CASSRGTGAYNEQFF.

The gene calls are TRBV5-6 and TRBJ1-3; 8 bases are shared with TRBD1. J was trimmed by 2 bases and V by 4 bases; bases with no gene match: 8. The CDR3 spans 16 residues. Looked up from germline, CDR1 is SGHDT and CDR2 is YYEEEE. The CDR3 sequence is CASSLRTGLAGNTIYF. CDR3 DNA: TGTGCCAGCAGCCTGAGGACAGGGCTCGCTGGAAACACCATATATTTT.

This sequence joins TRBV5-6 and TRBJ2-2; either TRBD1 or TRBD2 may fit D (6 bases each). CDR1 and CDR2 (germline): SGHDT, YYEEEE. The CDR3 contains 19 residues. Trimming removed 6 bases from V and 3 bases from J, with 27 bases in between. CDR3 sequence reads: CASTSGLERGDGDTGELFF. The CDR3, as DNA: TGTGCCAGCACCTCCGGTCTGGAGAGGGGGGACGGGGACACCGGGGAGCTGTTTTTT.

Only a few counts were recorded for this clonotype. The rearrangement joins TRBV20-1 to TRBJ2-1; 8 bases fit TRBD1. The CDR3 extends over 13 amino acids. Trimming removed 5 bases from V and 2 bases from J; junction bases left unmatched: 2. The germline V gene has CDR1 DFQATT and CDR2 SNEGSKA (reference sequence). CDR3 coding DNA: TGCAGTGCTGGACAGGGTCCCTACAATGAGCAGTTCTTC. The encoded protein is CSAGQGPYNEQFF.

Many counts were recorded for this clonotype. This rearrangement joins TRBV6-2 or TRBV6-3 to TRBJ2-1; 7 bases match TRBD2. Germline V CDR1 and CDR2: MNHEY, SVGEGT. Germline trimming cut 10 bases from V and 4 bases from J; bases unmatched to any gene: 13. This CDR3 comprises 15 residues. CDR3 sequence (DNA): TGTGCCATAGGGAGATCTCTAGCGGCTTACAATGAGCAGTTCTTC. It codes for CAIGRSLAAYNEQFF.